This T cell receptor (beta chain) was captured by sequencing in a study of blood T cell repertoires in COVID-19. The V gene's germline CDR1 is SGHRS and CDR2 YFSETQ. This CDR3 has 14 residues. Produced via immunoSEQ multiplex PCR; TCRdb's table is partial and in-frame only. The repertoire includes 86,000 or so clones, approximately 82% of them detected once, and 1.2% sits in the top ten. Only a few counts were recorded for this clone. A junction boundary mismatches the germline segment, possibly from a read error. The sequence was obtained from a woman older than 75 with acute or convalescent COVID-19. The chain has TRBV5-1 and TRBJ1-1; D perhaps matches TRBD1 (6 bases). The sample was peripheral blood. CDR3 DNA sequence: TGCGCCAGCAGTTTGGGGGGCTTGAACACTGAAGCTTTCTTT. Protein product: CASSLGGLNTEAFF.